This TCR beta chain was retrieved from a study of regulatory T cells in long-lasting Graves disease (dated by TCRdb to about 2021). About the full investigation: Antithyroid drugs had been taken for less than 3 months by newly diagnosed Graves' disease patients. A total of about 35 samples underwent TCR sequencing: around 13 from persistent and approximately 20 from newly diagnosed Graves' disease patients. The study was registered as a clinical trial and conducted in China. Persistent Graves' disease patients were compared with newly diagnosed Graves' disease patients by peripheral blood TCR sequencing and RNA sequencing. The full study reports these points: The small sample size was acknowledged by the authors as a limitation that may reduce accuracy. Sequencing and analysis were restricted to the TCR beta chain. Only peripheral blood was studied, because thyroid tissue, the primary lesion, was inaccessible. Persistent Graves' disease patients showed lower TCR Shannon entropy and fewer highly expanded clones than newly diagnosed patients, suggesting clonal expansion. More public clonotypes were shared among persistent patients (2,741) than among newly diagnosed patients (approximately 930).

This clonotype was observed many times. The antigen it recognizes is unknown. Base-call qualities are not available, and no considerably larger clone is one nucleotide away. Libraries were constructed by multiplex PCR. Sequencing was performed on an Illumina HiSeq 4000. To build TCR beta libraries, CDR3 regions were amplified by Arm-PCR using iRepertoire HTBI primers. Before sequencing, the PCR products went through gel purification. The authors' analysis ran thus. Across samples, approximately 68 TRBV and roughly 15 TRBJ segments were identified and used for gene usage analysis of CDR3 amino acid clonotypes. Filtered high-quality paired reads were merged into contigs using COPE and FqMerger. BLAST was used to align contigs to IMGT TRBV, TRBD and TRBJ reference genes, with CDR3 defined following IMGT. Clonotypes above 0.1% frequency were classified as highly expanded clones. Shannon entropy served as the measure of repertoire diversity, while the Gini coefficient captured V-J evenness. A clonotype was considered public if more than one individual shared it. TCRdb reran the public reads through fastp at Q25 and MiXCR, keeping productive beta chains. CDR3 protein sequences are deduplicated, and each keeps its most common genes and DNA. V and J calls and clone size were set by TCRdb, not the authors. This sample comprises around 250,000 distinct CDR3 sequences, 20% to 25% of them detected only once. Roughly 14% of the sample is in the top ten clones.

The sample's time point label is to be understood as: newly diagnosed GD, antithyroid drugs for less than 3 months. For both TCR sequencing and RNA sequencing, RNA was extracted from PBMCs using TRIzol. The diagnosis of Graves' disease followed American Thyroid Association guidelines. The patients came from an endocrinology department in Xi'an, China. Each patient gave approximately 9.7 milliliters of peripheral blood, collected in an EDTA anticoagulant tube. Ficoll Paque Plus density gradient separation was used to isolate PBMCs, and no further T cell sorting was performed. An Agilent 2100 Bioanalyzer and agarose gel were used to check RNA quality, and a NanoDrop 2000 was used to measure RNA concentration. The sequencing here drew on peripheral blood mononuclear cells (PBMCs), taken at new diagnosis, from a patient treated with antithyroid drugs. The sequence came from a female donor with Graves disease.

The CDR3 protein sequence reads: CASRKMGKNTEAFF. The sequenced DNA: TGTGCCAGCAGGAAAATGGGGAAGAACACTGAAGCTTTCTTT. Here the chain combines TRBV28 and TRBJ1-1, with no confident D gene call. V is clipped by 6 bases and J by 1 base, and the sequence between their germline boundaries is 12 bases long. The germline V gene supplies CDR1 MDHEN and CDR2 SYDVKM. The CDR3, cysteine through phenylalanine, is 14 amino acids long. Here the CDR3 DNA is all that survives: 42 bases in frame from base 1.